Listed here is a single T cell receptor (beta chain). The data stem from a study of regulatory T cells in long-lasting Graves disease. Stated time point: newly diagnosed GD, antithyroid drugs for less than 3 months. From PBMCs, RNA was extracted and then used to make the TCR library. CDR3 length: 13 residues. V dropped 5 bases and J dropped 3 bases, with 13 bases sitting between them. Germline lookup yields CDR1 SQVTM and CDR2 ANQGSEA. Libraries of TCR beta came from iRepertoire HTBI primers plus Arm-PCR of CDR3 regions. TCRdb re-called the multiplex PCR reads through MiXCR, storing one row per CDR3 protein. Of roughly 560,000 distinct CDR3 sequences listed, approximately 16% are singletons. This same sample was also part of a study on T cells in Graves' hyperthyroidism and ophthalmopathy.

The clonotype comes from a woman between 40 and 65 years old with Graves disease. The chain uses TRBV29-1 and TRBJ1-1; D remains ambiguous. Sequences were derived from peripheral blood mononuclear cells (PBMCs), sampled at new diagnosis, from a patient treated with antithyroid drugs. This CDR3 is CSVCPAGYTEAFF. The CDR3 DNA reads TGCAGCGTTTGCCCTGCAGGATACACTGAAGCTTTCTTT.